This T cell receptor (beta chain) was documented in a study of blood T cell repertoires in COVID-19. As for the study in general: The study drew acute and convalescent COVID-19 samples from the United States, Italy and Spain.

V lost 7 bases and J lost 5; bases outside the gene matches: 10. CDR1 and CDR2 from the germline V gene are SGHRS and YFSETQ. This CDR3 is 15 amino acids long. Per the study methods: Reference gene primer amplification gave estimated nucleated cell counts. Repertoires were generated with immunoSEQ multiplex PCR, while TCRdb's copy carries only in-frame clones and drops some. The V and J calls and clone size come from that table; D and trimming were worked out from the DNA. The sample has around 130,000 clones, around 80% seen once. Adults between roughly 18 and 89 years of age took part from some 25 US areas.

The sequence came from a man aged 40-55 years with acute COVID-19. The sample taken for sequencing was PBMCs or T cells enriched from blood (not recorded which). The chain is built from TRBV5-1 and TRBJ2-2; 8 bases are a match to TRBD1. The CDR3 region is CASANTGGRTGELFF. The CDR3 nucleotides read TGCGCCAGCGCTAATACAGGGGGACGGACCGGGGAGCTGTTTTTT.